Below, 32 T cell receptor beta chains from the same sample are listed, as sequenced in a study of human T cells and chemical hapten exposure. MiXCR, run by TCRdb on the RACE reads, gives a single entry per CDR3 protein. The sample shows more than 150,000 distinct CDR3 sequences, around 15% of them seen only once. Sample time point: patch test 1, 2 weeks after DPC sensitization. Treatment indicated: therapeutic diphenylcyclopropenone sensitization with weekly scalp DPC. The starting material was whole blood, obtained in connection with sensitization to the hapten diphenylcyclopropenone (DPC). Receptor source: a woman in her twenties or thirties with alopecia areata. Some clones in this sample may be carry-over from other donors' samples.

This clonotype was observed a handful of times. The chain employs TRBV4-3 and TRBJ2-1; tentative D call: TRBD2 (5 bases). CDR1 is LGHNA, CDR2 YSLEER, per germline. CDR3 length equals 13 residues. Deletions cut 1 base from V and 8 bases from J, with 9 bases between. This chain's CDR3 is CASSQGGIHEQFF. The CDR3 coding sequence is TGCGCCAGCAGCCAAGGAGGGATTCATGAGCAGTTCTTC.

This chain connects TRBV29-1 to TRBJ1-2; 7 nucleotides agree with TRBD1. Germline loops: CDR1 SQVTM, CDR2 ANQGSEA. The trim removed 1 base at V and 0 bases at J, leaving 2 bases unmatched. CDR3 length: 14 residues. As DNA, the CDR3 is TGCAGCGTTGAAGGACAGGGCGCTAACTATGGCTACACCTTC. This encodes CSVEGQGANYGYTF.

V gene TRBV4-1 combines with J gene TRBJ2-2; 8 bases match TRBD1. Trimming removed 0 bases from V and 2 bases from J; junction bases left unmatched: 8. This CDR3 is 18 amino acids long. CDR1 and CDR2 (germline): MGHRA, YSYEKL. The CDR3 DNA sequence: TGCGCCAGCAGCCAAGATTTCGAAGGACAGGGTAACACCGGGGAGCTGTTTTTT. As protein: CASSQDFEGQGNTGELFF.

Only a few counts were recorded for this clonotype. The V call is TRBV4-3, the J call TRBJ1-5; D is ambiguous. CDR3 size: 15 residues. Germline V gives CDR1 LGHNA, CDR2 YSLEER. V lost 2 bases and J lost 0, with 8 bases in between. The CDR3 reads CASSQTVVSNQPQHF. CDR3 coding DNA: TGCGCCAGCAGCCAAACGGTCGTTAGCAATCAGCCCCAGCATTTT.

This clonotype was seen more than once but under ten times. The V call is TRBV11-2, the J call TRBJ2-1; 10 nucleotides align to TRBD2. The CDR3 totals 15 residues. Germline CDR1 SGHAT, CDR2 FQNNGV. Trimming took 3 bases from V and 5 from J; bases not matched to a gene: 4. CDR3 sequence (DNA): TGTGCCAGCAGCTTTAGAGCGGGAGGGGACAATGAGCAGTTCTTC. As protein: CASSFRAGGDNEQFF.

This clonotype was recorded a few times. This chain links TRBV28 with TRBJ1-5; D gene ambiguous. The CDR3 has 12 amino acids. Germline V gene data show CDR1 as MDHEN and CDR2 as SYDVKM. The ends were cut back, 1 base at V and 5 bases at J, with 3 bases in the middle. CDR3 DNA sequence: TGTGCCAGCAGTTTATTAGATCAGCCCCAGCATTTT. Translation gives CASSLLDQPQHF. Based on the CDR3 plus reference TRBV28 and TRBJ1-5, the full variable domain is DVKVTQSSRYLVKRTGEKVFLECVQDMDHENMFWYRQDPGLGLRLIYFSYDVKMKEKGDIPEGYSVSREKKERFSLILESASTNQTSMYLCASSLLDQPQHFGDGTRLSIL.

This clonotype turned up a few times. This CDR3 is CASSQGQGNINYGYTF. The CDR3 DNA is TGTGCCAGCTCTCAAGGACAGGGAAATATCAACTATGGCTACACCTTC. The V and J genes are TRBV18 and TRBJ1-2; 8 nucleotides align to TRBD1. The CDR3 loop spans 16 amino acids. The ends lost 6 bases at V and 2 bases at J; junction bases unmatched: 11. Germline CDR1 KGHSH, CDR2 LQKENI.

V usage is TRBV20-1 and J usage is TRBJ1-1; no reliable D call. Per the germline V gene, CDR1 is DFQATT and CDR2 is SNEGSKA (reference sequence). This CDR3 contains 11 residues. V lost 0 bases, J lost 5 bases, and 4 bases lay in between. DNA of the CDR3: TGCAGTGCTAGAGAAGTGACTGAAGCTTTCTTT. Protein: CSAREVTEAFF.

V is TRBV6-1 and J is TRBJ1-1; TRBD1 might be the D (6 bases). The CDR3 totals 12 residues. Trimming stripped 11 bases from V and 5 bases from J, with 15 bases between. The germline gives CDR1 MNHNS, CDR2 SASEGT. The CDR3 bases are TGTGCCGTACCGGGACAAGTGACTGAAGCTTTCTTT. It is translated as CAVPGQVTEAFF.

This clonotype has a count of ten or more. The V call is TRBV7-9, the J call TRBJ1-5, with TRBD1 matching 8 bases. The CDR3 sequence is 14 residues long. Germline loops: CDR1 SEHNR, CDR2 FQNEAQ (reference sequence). After removal of 5 bases from V and 3 bases from J, the junction contained 3 bases not matched to a gene. CDR3 sequence: CASSPQGANQPQHF. As DNA, the CDR3 is TGTGCCAGCAGCCCTCAGGGGGCCAATCAGCCCCAGCATTTT.

The J gene is TRBJ2-3, the V gene TRBV6-2 or TRBV6-3; TRBD2 matches at 8 bases. The junction had 7 bases not matched to a gene; V was cut back by 6 bases and J by 2 bases. CDR3 length: 15 amino acids. CDR1 is MNHEY, CDR2 SVGEGT, per germline. CDR3 loop: CASSLLADPTDTQYF. CDR3 in DNA: TGTGCCAGCAGCCTACTAGCGGACCCCACAGATACGCAGTATTTT.

This rearrangement joins TRBV29-1 to TRBJ2-2; TRBD1 might be the D (6 bases). Looked up from germline, CDR1 is SQVTM and CDR2 is ANQGSEA. CDR3 length equals 14 residues. The V gene lost 7 bases and the J gene lost 6 bases, with 18 bases spanning the gap. The CDR3 region has the DNA TGCAGCGCCGAACCACAGGGTTCCCCCGGGGAGCTGTTTTTT. This gives the protein CSAEPQGSPGELFF.

Only one count was recorded for this clonotype. The rearrangement joins TRBV11-1 to TRBJ2-2, with TRBD2 matching 11 bases. The germline V gene encodes CDR1 SGHAT and CDR2 FQDESV (reference sequence). This CDR3 spans 19 amino acids. The ends lost 0 bases at V and 3 bases at J; junction bases unmatched: 9. The CDR3 DNA sequence: TGTGCCAGCAGCTTAGCCAGCCTACTAGCGGGGGCCTACACCGGGGAGCTGTTTTTT. Translating it yields CASSLASLLAGAYTGELFF.

As regards this clonotype: The junction departs from the called germline gene at one end, perhaps through a read error. The J gene is TRBJ1-5, the V gene TRBV6-4; D gene unclear. The CDR3 is 13 residues long. The germline gives CDR1 MRHNA, CDR2 SNTAGT. The CDR3 DNA reads TGTGCCAGCGGTGATGACGGCCATCAGCCCCAGCATTTT. As protein: CASGDDGHQPQHF.

The chain combines TRBV6-5 with TRBJ2-5; 11 bases are shared with TRBD1. V gave up 2 bases and J gave up 5 bases; unmatched junction bases: 1. The CDR3 contains 14 residues. The germline CDR1 and CDR2 sequences are MNHEY and SVGAGI. CDR3 region: CASSYGTGGETQYF. For the CDR3, the DNA is TGTGCCAGCAGTTACGGGACAGGGGGTGAGACCCAGTACTTC.

The chain has TRBV14 and TRBJ2-1; 9 nucleotides agree with TRBD2. With 0 bases clipped from V and 3 bases from J, the junction kept 9 bases outside the gene matches. There are 18 residues in the CDR3. Germline CDR1 SGHDN, CDR2 FVKESK. CDR3: CASSQDIGLAGFYNEQFF. CDR3 nucleotides: TGTGCCAGCAGCCAAGATATAGGCCTAGCGGGATTCTACAATGAGCAGTTCTTC.

This clonotype has at least ten counts. This sequence joins TRBV7-2 and TRBJ1-3; 7 bases fit TRBD1. Germline CDR1 and CDR2: SGHTA and FQGNSA. The CDR3 runs 15 residues. After removal of 1 base from V and 4 bases from J, the junction contained 4 bases not matched to a gene. As DNA, the CDR3 is TGTGCCAGCAGCTTAGAGGGGGCACAAGGAAACACCATATATTTT. Translated, it gives CASSLEGAQGNTIYF.

This clonotype has just a few counts. This chain links TRBV12-3 or TRBV12-4 with TRBJ2-2; D may correspond to TRBD1 or TRBD2 (6 bases each). V lost 6 bases to trimming and J lost 8 bases, with 16 bases between them. This CDR3 contains 14 residues. Here the CDR3 reads CASSPNEGGGELFF. CDR3 nucleotide sequence: TGTGCCAGCAGCCCCAACGAGGGGGGTGGGGAGCTGTTTTTT.

This clonotype came up a few times. The V and J genes are TRBV29-1 and TRBJ2-7; 7 nucleotides match TRBD1. The CDR3 length is 14 residues. Germline V gene data show CDR1 as SQVTM and CDR2 as ANQGSEA. With V trimmed by 6 bases and J by 0 bases, 8 bases remained unmatched. In nucleotides, the CDR3 is TGCAGCGTAGAAACAGGGGTGCTCTCCTACGAGCAGTACTTC. It yields the protein CSVETGVLSYEQYF.

This chain connects TRBV28 to TRBJ2-7; the D gene is possibly TRBD2 (6 bases). The germline V gene encodes CDR1 MDHEN and CDR2 SYDVKM. The CDR3 extends over 13 amino acids. The germline V and J ends were trimmed by 5 bases and 3 bases, with 11 bases remaining between them. CDR3 amino acids: CASSGGTVYEQYF. The CDR3 nucleotides are TGTGCCAGCAGTGGGGGGACGGTCTACGAGCAGTACTTC.

This clonotype was detected only a few times. This sequence joins TRBV7-9 and TRBJ2-7; TRBD1 matches 8 bases. Trimming removed 6 bases from V and 4 bases from J; junction bases left unmatched: 14. CDR1 SEHNR and CDR2 FQNEAQ come from the germline V gene (reference sequence). This CDR3 comprises 16 residues. This CDR3 reads CASSLLGQGALYEQYF. The CDR3 DNA is TGTGCCAGCAGTTTATTGGGCCAGGGGGCTCTTTACGAGCAGTACTTC.

In DNA, the CDR3 is TGTGCCAGCAGTGAGGGGGGAACTAATGAAAAACTGTTTTTT. The encoded protein is CASSEGGTNEKLFF. The chain employs TRBV28 and TRBJ1-4; D is possibly TRBD1 (6 bases). Trimming shortened V by 5 bases and J by 1 base, and 8 bases separated the two germline ends. The CDR3 has 14 residues. Germline V CDR1 and CDR2: MDHEN, SYDVKM.

The CDR3 spells CASSHSPIDRRGEKLFF. CDR3 sequence (DNA): TGCGCCAGCAGCCACTCTCCCATCGACAGGCGGGGAGAAAAACTGTTTTTT. This sequence joins TRBV4-1 and TRBJ1-4, with D maybe TRBD1 (6 bases). V lost 3 bases and J lost 8, with 22 bases in between. The CDR3 has 17 amino acids. Germline CDR1 and CDR2: MGHRA and YSYEKL.

This clonotype came up many times. The J gene is TRBJ2-2, the V gene TRBV20-1; 7 nucleotides line up with TRBD2. Germline V gives CDR1 DFQATT, CDR2 SNEGSKA (reference sequence). The CDR3 contains 15 residues. Trimming removed 4 bases from V and 0 bases from J; junction bases left unmatched: 5. CDR3 DNA: TGCAGTGCTATGCGGGGGACCACGAACACCGGGGAGCTGTTTTTT. This translates into CSAMRGTTNTGELFF.

About this clonotype: The junction shows a germline mismatch at one end, possibly a read error. This sequence joins TRBV7-3 and TRBJ2-1; 8 bases map to TRBD2. The CDR3 is 12 residues long. Germline CDR1 SGHTA, CDR2 FQGTGA. Here the CDR3 reads CASSVPGTRTIF. The DNA of the CDR3 is TGTGCCAGCAGCGTACCCGGGACTAGGACTATTTTC.

This clonotype occurred many times. The chain recombines TRBV6-6 with TRBJ2-7; 13 bases line up with TRBD2. Germline trimming cut 1 base from V and 6 bases from J; bases unmatched to any gene: 18. Looked up from germline, CDR1 is MNHNY and CDR2 is SVGAGI (reference sequence). This CDR3 has 20 amino acids. The CDR3 coding sequence is TGTGCCAGCAGTTACTTCCAGACTAGCGGGGGGCCCCTCTGGGCCATCGAGCAGTACTTC. This sequence encodes CASSYFQTSGGPLWAIEQYF.

This clonotype was counted a few times. The rearrangement joins TRBV28 to TRBJ1-2; D not resolved. CDR1 and CDR2 from the germline V gene are MDHEN and SYDVKM. The CDR3 has 11 amino acids. V was clipped by 7 bases and J by 3 bases, with 6 bases between them. The CDR3 is CASKRDYGYTF. Written as DNA, the CDR3 is TGTGCCAGCAAACGGGACTATGGCTACACCTTC.

This clonotype was detected only a few times. The V gene is TRBV20-1, the J gene TRBJ1-5; TRBD1 matches at 12 bases. The J segment lost 6 bases and the V segment lost 5 bases, leaving 5 bases of the junction unmatched. The V gene's germline CDR1 is DFQATT and CDR2 SNEGSKA (reference sequence). The CDR3 contains 14 residues. The DNA of the CDR3 is TGCAGTGCTGGGACAGGGGGCTTTAGTCAGCCCCAGCATTTT. Protein sequence: CSAGTGGFSQPQHF.

The gene calls are TRBV14 and TRBJ1-4, with 7 bases lining up with TRBD1. The V gene end was trimmed by 4 bases and the J gene end by 7 bases; junction bases not matched to a gene: 9. The CDR3 spans 15 residues. Germline-derived CDR1 and CDR2 are SGHDN and FVKESK. The CDR3 bases are TGTGCCAGCAGCCTAGGACAGGCGAGGGGTGAAAAACTGTTTTTT. It codes for CASSLGQARGEKLFF. The whole variable domain, remainder taken from reference TRBV14 and TRBJ1-4, is EAGVTQFPSHSVIEKGQTVTLRCDPISGHDNLYWYRRVMGKEIKFLLHFVKESKQDESGMPNNRFLAERTGGTYSTLKVQPAELEDSGVYFCASSLGQARGEKLFFGSGTQLSVL.

This clonotype was observed a handful of times. The J gene is TRBJ2-1, the V gene TRBV12-3 or TRBV12-4, with D unclear. The ends were cut back, 6 bases at V and 6 bases at J, with 12 bases in the middle. CDR3 size: 13 residues. This CDR3 reads CASSPMYGNEQFF. CDR3 sequence (DNA): TGTGCCAGCAGCCCGATGTACGGCAATGAGCAGTTCTTC.

This clonotype was observed many times. The chain links TRBV7-9 to TRBJ2-1; D may be TRBD1 (7 bases). The CDR3 loop spans 15 amino acids. Germline V gene lookup returns CDR1 SEHNR and CDR2 FQNEAQ (reference sequence). V dropped 8 bases and J dropped 7 bases, with 21 bases sitting between them. The CDR3 DNA reads as TGTGCCAGCTTGGAGGGACAGACCCTTAATAATGAGCAGTTCTTC. It specifies CASLEGQTLNNEQFF. Full variable domain (outside the CDR3, taken from reference TRBV7-9 and TRBJ2-1): DTGVSQNPRHKITKRGQNVTFRCDPISEHNRLYWYRQTLGQGPEFLTYFQNEAQLEKSRLLSDRFSAERPKGSFSTLEIQRTEQGDSAMYLCASLEGQTLNNEQFFGPGTRLTVL.

The V call is TRBV18, the J call TRBJ2-3; D is unresolved. The V and J ends lost 5 bases and 4 bases respectively, with 7 bases between them. Germline lookup yields CDR1 KGHSH and CDR2 LQKENI. The CDR3 has 12 residues. The CDR3 region has the DNA TGTGCCAGCTCAGAAGAAGCAGATACGCAGTATTTT. It is translated as CASSEEADTQYF.